This T cell receptor beta chain derives from a study of shared T cell receptors in the human thymus. The method was immunoSEQ multiplex PCR; TCRdb's version includes in-frame clones alone and lacks a portion of them. The table records about 710,000 clones, approximately 87% of them present only once. The V gene's germline CDR1 is MDHEN and CDR2 SYDVKM. The CDR3 sequence is 13 residues long. V shed 6 bases, J shed 6 bases, and the junction held 6 bases outside the gene matches. The sample was also reused in another study, on human thymus T cells. That report adds: Corrective cardiac operations yielded the resected thymus tissue. Usage of V and J genes appeared biased in thymic and blood repertoires.

The sequenced material came from thymocytes. This clonotype was sampled from a boy under three years old with a congenital heart defect. The chain recombines TRBV28 with TRBJ2-7; TRBD1 matches 9 bases. CDR3 sequence reads: CASSVDRGIEQYF. In DNA form, the CDR3 reads TGTGCCAGCAGCGTTGACAGGGGGATCGAGCAGTACTTC.